This T cell receptor (beta chain) is drawn from a study of shared clonotypes between healthy human individuals. The wider study: A couple of women and three men aged 18 to 49 made up the donors.

Points from the study as a whole: Researchers sampled blood only, noting tissue repertoires likely differ. Despite large depth, sorted-subset datasets appeared incompletely sequenced.

The V gene's germline CDR1 is MDHEN and CDR2 SYDVKM. The CDR3 is made up of 15 amino acids. Deep-level running was used for the assay. Only in-frame clones appear in the TCRdb table, and some are missing; sequencing was by immunoSEQ multiplex PCR. The repertoire holds 2.3 million or so clones, with 85% to 95% as singletons. With respect to this clone: No antigen is known for it. Relative to the germline gene, one junction end is altered; a read error may explain this.

The receptor was isolated from a man aged 18-30 years in good health. Some clones in this sample may be carry-over from other donors' samples. This chain joins TRBV28 and TRBJ1-2; 7 bases fit TRBD1. Sequenced input: naive CD4+ T cells from PBMCs. This sample's subset: CD45RA+ positively selected. DNA for the CDR3: TGTGCCAGCAGTCCGCCGGGCAGGGGGGCTATGGCTCCACTCTTC. Its protein product is CASSPPGRGAMAPLF.